A selection of T cell receptor beta chains follows, all from one sample in a study of breast tumors, draining lymph nodes, adjacent tissues. TCRdb independently ran MiXCR on the multiplex PCR reads; one entry per CDR3 protein. The table has around 100,000 distinct CDR3 sequences, less than 25% seen once. The sequenced sample was axillary lymph node tissue. The receptors were gathered from a female donor with breast cancer. Some clones in this sample may be carry-over from other donors' samples. Both conserved end residues are part of each CDR3. Each record gives: D gene, V gene, clone size, J gene, CDR3 protein, CDR3 DNA. The D gene is left open where the match is weak. Rows give clone size only sometimes, using once, few, many, or a class for an expanded clone.

>.|TRBV6-1|many|TRBJ2-7
CASSESLRSGKYF
TGTGCCAGCAGTGAATCCCTGCGCAGCGGAAAGTACTTC
>.|TRBV7-2|.|TRBJ1-2
CASSLSSGSNYGYTF
TGTGCCAGCAGCTTAAGTTCAGGGTCTAACTATGGCTACACCTTC
>.|TRBV5-6|many|TRBJ1-2
CASSPGGAKANYGYTF
TGTGCCAGCAGCCCGGGAGGGGCCAAAGCTAACTATGGCTACACCTTC
>.|TRBV19|many|TRBJ1-3
CASSPSSAAHSGNTIYF
TGTGCCAGTAGTCCATCATCGGCAGCTCACTCTGGAAACACCATATATTTT
>.|TRBV4-1|many|TRBJ2-7
CASSQGRSGYEQYF
TGCGCCAGCAGCCAAGGACGTAGCGGTTACGAGCAGTACTTC
>.|TRBV6-5|many|TRBJ1-6
CATSREGANSPLHF
TGTGCCACCTCCCGGGAGGGTGCTAATTCACCCCTCCACTTT
>.|TRBV7-9|many|TRBJ1-6
CASSFLSDSPLHF
TGTGCCAGCAGCTTTCTATCTGACTCACCCCTCCACTTT
>.|TRBV30|.|TRBJ2-5
CAWTTGTQEIQYF
TGTGCCTGGACGACCGGGACCCAAGAGATCCAGTACTTC
>TRBD2|TRBV2|.|TRBJ2-6
CASSEGPGGSGGANVLTF
TGTGCCAGCAGTGAAGGCCCGGGAGGGTCGGGCGGGGCCAACGTCCTGACTTTC
>.|TRBV19|few|TRBJ2-7
CASSIGPGYEQYF
TGTGCCAGTAGTATTGGGCCTGGCTACGAGCAGTACTTC